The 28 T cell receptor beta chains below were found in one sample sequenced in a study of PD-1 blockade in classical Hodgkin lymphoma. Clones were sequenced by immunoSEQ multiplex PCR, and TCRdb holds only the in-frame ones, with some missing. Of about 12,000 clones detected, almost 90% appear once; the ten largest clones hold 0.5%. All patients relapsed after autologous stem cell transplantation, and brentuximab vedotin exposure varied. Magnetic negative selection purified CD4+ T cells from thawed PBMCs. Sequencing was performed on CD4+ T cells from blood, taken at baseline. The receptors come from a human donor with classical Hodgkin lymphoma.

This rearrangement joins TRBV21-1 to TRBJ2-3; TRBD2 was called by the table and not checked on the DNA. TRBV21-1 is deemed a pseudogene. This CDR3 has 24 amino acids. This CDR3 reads CASSPTGTSGGPTLLPLRTDTQYF. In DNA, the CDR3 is TGTGCCAGCAGTCCCACCGGGACTAGCGGGGGGCCTACACTTCTACCTCTACGCACAGATACGCAGTATTTT.

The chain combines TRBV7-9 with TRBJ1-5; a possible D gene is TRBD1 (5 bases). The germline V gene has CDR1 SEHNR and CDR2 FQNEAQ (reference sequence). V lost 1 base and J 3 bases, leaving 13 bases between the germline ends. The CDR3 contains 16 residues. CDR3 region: CASSLDGGGPNQPQHF. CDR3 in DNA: TGTGCCAGCAGCTTAGATGGGGGGGGACCCAATCAGCCCCAGCATTTT.

In DNA form, the CDR3 reads TGTGCCAGCAGCCCAAGCCTAGGACAGGGTGGAAACACCATATATTTT. As protein: CASSPSLGQGGNTIYF. The J gene is TRBJ1-3, the V gene TRBV9; 8 bases are shared with TRBD1. CDR3 length equals 16 residues. V lost 4 bases, J lost 3 bases, and 9 bases stayed unmatched. Per the germline V gene, CDR1 is SGDLS and CDR2 is YYNGEE.

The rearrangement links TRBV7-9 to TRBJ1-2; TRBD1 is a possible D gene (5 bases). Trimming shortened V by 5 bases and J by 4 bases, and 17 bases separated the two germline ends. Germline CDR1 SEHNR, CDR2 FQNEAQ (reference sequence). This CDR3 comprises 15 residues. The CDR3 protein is CASSIDPGPGYGYTF. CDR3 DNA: TGTGCCAGCAGCATAGACCCGGGGCCGGGCTATGGCTACACCTTC.

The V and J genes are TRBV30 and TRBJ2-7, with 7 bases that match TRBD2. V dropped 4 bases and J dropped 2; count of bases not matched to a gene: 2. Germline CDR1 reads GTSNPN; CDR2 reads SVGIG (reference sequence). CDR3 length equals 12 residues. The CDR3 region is CAWTSGAYEQYF. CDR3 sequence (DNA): TGTGCCTGGACTAGCGGAGCCTACGAGCAGTACTTC. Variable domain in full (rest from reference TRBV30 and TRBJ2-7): SQTIHQWPATLVQPVGSPLSLECTVEGTSNPNLYWYRQAAGRGLQLLFYSVGIGQISSEVPQNLSASRPQDRQFILSSKKLLLSDSGFYLCAWTSGAYEQYFGPGTRLTVT.

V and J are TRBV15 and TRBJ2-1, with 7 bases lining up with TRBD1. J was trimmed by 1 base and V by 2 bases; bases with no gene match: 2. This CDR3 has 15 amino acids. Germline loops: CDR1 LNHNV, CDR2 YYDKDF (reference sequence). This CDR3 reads CATSRTGDSYNEQFF. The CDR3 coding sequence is TGTGCCACCAGCAGAACAGGGGATTCCTACAATGAGCAGTTCTTC. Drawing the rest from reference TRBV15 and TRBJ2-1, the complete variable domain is DAMVIQNPRYQVTQFGKPVTLSCSQTLNHNVMYWYQQKSSQAPKLLFHYYDKDFNNEADTPDNFQSRRPNTSFCFLDIRSPGLGDTAMYLCATSRTGDSYNEQFFGPGTRLTVL.

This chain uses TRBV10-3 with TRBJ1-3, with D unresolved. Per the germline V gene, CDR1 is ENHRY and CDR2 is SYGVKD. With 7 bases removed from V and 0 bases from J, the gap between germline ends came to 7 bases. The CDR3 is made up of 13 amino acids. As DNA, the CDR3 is TGTGCCATCAACACAAACTCTGGAAACACCATATATTTT. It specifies CAINTNSGNTIYF.

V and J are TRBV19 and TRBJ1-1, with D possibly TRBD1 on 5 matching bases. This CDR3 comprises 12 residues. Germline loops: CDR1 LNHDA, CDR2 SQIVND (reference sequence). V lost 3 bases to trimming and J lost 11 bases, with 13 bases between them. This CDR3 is CASSIEAGGAFF. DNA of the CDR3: TGTGCCAGTAGTATTGAGGCCGGGGGTGCTTTCTTT.

The CDR3 region has the DNA TGTGCCAGCAGTTTTGGGACTAGCGGGAAAGGCGGGGAGCTGTTTTTT. Its translation: CASSFGTSGKGGELFF. The rearrangement links TRBV27 to TRBJ2-2; TRBD2 matches at 13 bases. The CDR3 extends over 16 amino acids. J gave up 7 bases and V 3 bases, and 5 bases lay outside the gene matches. Per the germline V gene, CDR1 is MNHEY and CDR2 is SMNVEV (reference sequence).

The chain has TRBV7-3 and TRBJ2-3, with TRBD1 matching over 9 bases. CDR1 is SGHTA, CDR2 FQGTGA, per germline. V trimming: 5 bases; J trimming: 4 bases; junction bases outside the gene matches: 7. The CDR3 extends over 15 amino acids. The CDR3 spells CASSPPGTGSDTQYF. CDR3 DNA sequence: TGTGCCAGCAGCCCCCCCGGGACAGGGTCAGATACGCAGTATTTT.

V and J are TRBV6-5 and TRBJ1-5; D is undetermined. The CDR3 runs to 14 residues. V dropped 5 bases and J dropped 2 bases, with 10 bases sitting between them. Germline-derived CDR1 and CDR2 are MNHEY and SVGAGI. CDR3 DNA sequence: TGTGCCAGCAGTACGGGATATGGCAATCAGCCCCAGCATTTT. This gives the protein CASSTGYGNQPQHF.

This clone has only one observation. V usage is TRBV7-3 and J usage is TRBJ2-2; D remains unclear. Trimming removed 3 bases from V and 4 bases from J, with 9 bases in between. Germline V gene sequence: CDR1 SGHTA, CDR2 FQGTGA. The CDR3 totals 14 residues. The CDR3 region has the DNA TGTGCCAGCAGCTTTGGCCGTGGCACCGGGGAGCTGTTTTTT. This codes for CASSFGRGTGELFF.

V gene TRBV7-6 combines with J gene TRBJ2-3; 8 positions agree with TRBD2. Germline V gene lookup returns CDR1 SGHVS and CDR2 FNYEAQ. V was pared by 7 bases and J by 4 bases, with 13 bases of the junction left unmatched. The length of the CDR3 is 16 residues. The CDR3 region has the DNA TGTGCCAGCACCGGGGGGGCCGGGGGGCATGCAGATACGCAGTATTTT. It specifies CASTGGAGGHADTQYF.

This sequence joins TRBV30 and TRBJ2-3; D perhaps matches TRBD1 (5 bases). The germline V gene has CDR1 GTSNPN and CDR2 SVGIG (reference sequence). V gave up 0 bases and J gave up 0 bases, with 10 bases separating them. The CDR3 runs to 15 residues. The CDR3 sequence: CAWSVTGPSTDTQYF. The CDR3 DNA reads TGTGCCTGGAGTGTAACAGGTCCTAGCACAGATACGCAGTATTTT.

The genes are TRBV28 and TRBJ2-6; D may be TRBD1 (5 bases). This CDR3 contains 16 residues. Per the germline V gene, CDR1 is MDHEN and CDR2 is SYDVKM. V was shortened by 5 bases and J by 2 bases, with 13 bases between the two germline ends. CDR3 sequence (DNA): TGTGCCAGCAGTCTACTACAACAGGCTGGGGCCAACGTCCTGACTTTC. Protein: CASSLLQQAGANVLTF.

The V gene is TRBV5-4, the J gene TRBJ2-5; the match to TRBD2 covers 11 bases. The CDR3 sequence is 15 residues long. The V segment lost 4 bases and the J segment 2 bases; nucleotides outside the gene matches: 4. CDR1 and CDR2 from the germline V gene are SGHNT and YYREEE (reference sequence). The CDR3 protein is CASSLAGGGQETQYF. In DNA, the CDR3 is TGTGCCAGCAGCCTAGCGGGAGGAGGGCAAGAGACCCAGTACTTC.

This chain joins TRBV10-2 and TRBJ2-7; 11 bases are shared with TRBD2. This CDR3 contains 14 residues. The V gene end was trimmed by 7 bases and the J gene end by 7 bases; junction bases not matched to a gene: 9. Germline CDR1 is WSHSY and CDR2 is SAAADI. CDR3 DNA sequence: TGCGCCAGCACTAGGACTAGCGGGTACTTTGAGCAGTACTTC. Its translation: CASTRTSGYFEQYF.

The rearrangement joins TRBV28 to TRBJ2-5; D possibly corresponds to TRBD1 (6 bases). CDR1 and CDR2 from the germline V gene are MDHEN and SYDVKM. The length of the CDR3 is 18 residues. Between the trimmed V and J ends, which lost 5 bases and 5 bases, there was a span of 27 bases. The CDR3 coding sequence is TGTGCCAGCAGTCCCCCCGTTGGGGGCGGGCAAACTTGGGAGACCCAGTACTTC. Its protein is CASSPPVGGGQTWETQYF.

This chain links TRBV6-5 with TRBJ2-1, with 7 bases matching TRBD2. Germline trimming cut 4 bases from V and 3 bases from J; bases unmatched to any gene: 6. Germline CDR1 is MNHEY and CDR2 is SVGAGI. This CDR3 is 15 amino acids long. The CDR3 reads CASSSGLNSYNEQFF. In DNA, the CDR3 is TGTGCCAGCAGTTCGGGACTAAACAGCTACAATGAGCAGTTCTTC.

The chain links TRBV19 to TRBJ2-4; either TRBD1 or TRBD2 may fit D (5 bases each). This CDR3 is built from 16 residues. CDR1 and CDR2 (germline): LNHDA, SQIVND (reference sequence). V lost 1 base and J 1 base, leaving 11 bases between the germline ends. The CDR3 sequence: CASSIGRDGAKNIQYF. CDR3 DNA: TGTGCCAGTAGTATAGGCAGGGACGGGGCCAAAAACATTCAGTACTTC.

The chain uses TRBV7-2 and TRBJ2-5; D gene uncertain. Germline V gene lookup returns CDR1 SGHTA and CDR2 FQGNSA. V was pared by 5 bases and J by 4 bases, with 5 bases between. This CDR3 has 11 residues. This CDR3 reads CASSHIETQYF. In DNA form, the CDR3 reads TGTGCCAGCAGCCATATAGAGACCCAGTACTTC.

The CDR3 region is CASSLRAGDQPQHF. DNA of the CDR3: TGTGCCAGCAGCTTAAGGGCCGGGGATCAGCCCCAGCATTTT. This chain uses TRBV7-2 with TRBJ1-5; D remains ambiguous. CDR3 length equals 14 residues. Per the germline V gene, CDR1 is SGHTA and CDR2 is FQGNSA. The V gene lost 2 bases and the J gene lost 5 bases, with 10 bases spanning the gap.

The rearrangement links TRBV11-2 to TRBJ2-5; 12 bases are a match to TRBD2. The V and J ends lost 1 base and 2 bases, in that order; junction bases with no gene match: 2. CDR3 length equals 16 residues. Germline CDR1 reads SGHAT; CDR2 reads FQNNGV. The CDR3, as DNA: TGTGCCAGCAGCTTAGGAACTAGCGGGGGGCAAGAGACCCAGTACTTC. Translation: CASSLGTSGGQETQYF.

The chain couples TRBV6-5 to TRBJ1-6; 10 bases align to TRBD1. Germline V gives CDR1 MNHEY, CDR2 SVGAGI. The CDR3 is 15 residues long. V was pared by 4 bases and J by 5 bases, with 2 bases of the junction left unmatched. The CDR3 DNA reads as TGTGCCAGCAGTTGGGACAGGGGAAATAATTCACCCCTCCACTTT. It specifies CASSWDRGNNSPLHF.

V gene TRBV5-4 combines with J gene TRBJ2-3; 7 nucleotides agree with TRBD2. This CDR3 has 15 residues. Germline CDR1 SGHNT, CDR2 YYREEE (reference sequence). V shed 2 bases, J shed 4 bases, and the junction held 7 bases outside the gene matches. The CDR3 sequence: CASSFRTSRSDTQYF. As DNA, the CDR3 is TGTGCCAGCAGCTTTAGGACTAGTAGATCAGATACGCAGTATTTT. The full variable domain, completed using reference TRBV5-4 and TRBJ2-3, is ETGVTQSPTHLIKTRGQQVTLRCSSQSGHNTVSWYQQALGQGPQFIFQYYREEENGRGNFPPRFSGLQFPNYSSELNVNALELDDSALYLCASSFRTSRSDTQYFGPGTRLTVL.

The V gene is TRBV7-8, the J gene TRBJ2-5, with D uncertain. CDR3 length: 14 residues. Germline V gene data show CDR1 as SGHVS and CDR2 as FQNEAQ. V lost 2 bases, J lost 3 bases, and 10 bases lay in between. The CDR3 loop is CASSLRTIKETQYF. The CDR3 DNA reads TGTGCCAGCAGCTTAAGAACCATTAAAGAGACCCAGTACTTC. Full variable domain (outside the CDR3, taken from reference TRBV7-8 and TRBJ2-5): GAGVSQSPRYKVAKRGQDVALRCDPISGHVSLFWYQQALGQGPEFLTYFQNEAQLDKSGLPSDRFFAERPEGSVSTLKIQRTQQEDSAVYLCASSLRTIKETQYFGPGTRLLVL.

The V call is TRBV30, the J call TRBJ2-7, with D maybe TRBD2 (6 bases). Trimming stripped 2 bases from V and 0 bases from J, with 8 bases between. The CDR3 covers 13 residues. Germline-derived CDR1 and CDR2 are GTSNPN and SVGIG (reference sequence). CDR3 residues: CAWSSSDSYEQYF. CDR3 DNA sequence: TGTGCCTGGAGTTCTAGCGACTCCTACGAGCAGTACTTC.

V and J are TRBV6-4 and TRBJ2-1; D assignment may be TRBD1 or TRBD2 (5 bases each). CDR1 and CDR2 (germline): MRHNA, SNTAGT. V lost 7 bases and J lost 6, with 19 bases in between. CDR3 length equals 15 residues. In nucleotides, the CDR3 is TGTGCCAGCACATACTTGGGACCGTCTAGCAATGAGCAGTTCTTC. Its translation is CASTYLGPSSNEQFF.